A single sample gave rise to the 18 T cell receptor beta chains below, sequenced in a study of shared clonotypes between healthy human individuals. Only CD45RO-negative cells positively selected for CCR7 counted as naive CD8 cells, so terminally differentiated effector memory CD45RA+ cells were excluded. Assay: immunoSEQ multiplex PCR; the TCRdb copy retains only in-frame clones and omits some. The profile shows about 2 million clones, about 95% of them singletons. Input material: naive CD8+ T cells sorted from blood. These receptors were taken from a young man in good health.

A remark on this clone: Other DNA sequences in this specimen translate into the identical CDR3. The V call is TRBV7-9, the J call TRBJ2-5, with D possibly matching TRBD2 (5 bases). This CDR3 has 13 amino acids. From germline, CDR1 is SEHNR and CDR2 FQNEAQ (reference sequence). The V and J ends lost 2 bases and 5 bases respectively, with 9 bases between them. CDR3 in amino acids: CASSLTGGETQYF. The CDR3 nucleotides are TGTGCCAGCAGCTTAACCGGCGGGGAGACCCAGTACTTC.

This rearrangement joins TRBV6-1 to TRBJ2-7; 9 bases are a match to TRBD2. V lost 1 base, J lost 4 bases, and 8 bases stayed unmatched. Germline CDR1 is MNHNS and CDR2 is SASEGT. The CDR3 is made up of 16 amino acids. This CDR3 reads CASSEVRLAEGYEQYF. The CDR3 DNA follows: TGTGCCAGCAGTGAAGTAAGACTAGCGGAAGGGTACGAGCAGTACTTC.

The chain carries TRBV4-3 and TRBJ2-2; D gene uncertain. Germline CDR1 reads LGHNA; CDR2 reads YSLEER. The CDR3 totals 14 residues. The germline V and J ends were trimmed by 0 bases and 5 bases, with 7 bases remaining between them. The CDR3 coding sequence is TGCGCCAGCAGCCAAGACCATAGGACCGGGGAGCTGTTTTTT. The encoded protein is CASSQDHRTGELFF.

The CDR3 region is CSVALAGGYQETQYF. CDR3 nucleotide sequence: TGCAGCGTTGCTTTAGCGGGGGGTTACCAAGAGACCCAGTACTTC. The chain recombines TRBV29-1 with TRBJ2-5; TRBD2 matches at 10 bases. This CDR3 contains 15 residues. J gave up 0 bases and V 4 bases, and 5 bases lay outside the gene matches. Germline V gene lookup returns CDR1 SQVTM and CDR2 ANQGSEA.

CDR3 in amino acids: CASGTPGQRNYEQYF. In nucleotides, the CDR3 is TGTGCTAGTGGTACCCCGGGTCAAAGAAACTACGAGCAGTACTTC. This rearrangement joins TRBV12-5 to TRBJ2-7; D gene unclear. V lost 5 bases to trimming and J lost 3 bases, with 17 bases between them. CDR3 length equals 15 residues. Germline V CDR1 and CDR2: LGHNT, FRNRAP.

The rearrangement uses TRBV9 and TRBJ2-5; 8 bases fit TRBD1. Per germline, CDR1 SGDLS and CDR2 YYNGEE. Trimming at V came to 0 bases and at J to 5 bases, leaving 9 bases not matched to a gene. The CDR3 sequence is 16 residues long. In nucleotides, the CDR3 is TGTGCCAGCAGCGTAGCTAGCAGGGGGCTAGCGGAGACCCAGTACTTC. Protein: CASSVASRGLAETQYF.

The genes are TRBV10-1 and TRBJ2-3; TRBD2 matches 12 bases. Germline values: CDR1 WNHNN, CDR2 SYGVQD (reference sequence). There are 17 residues in the CDR3. V was pared by 4 bases and J by 0 bases, with 5 bases of the junction left unmatched. The CDR3 reads CASSASGGGTSTDTQYF. CDR3 nucleotides: TGCGCCAGCAGTGCTAGCGGGGGGGGTACTAGCACAGATACGCAGTATTTT.

The J gene is TRBJ2-3, the V gene TRBV4-1; possible D gene TRBD2, 7 bases. Trimming took off 2 bases at V and 3 bases at J, with 21 bases between the two ends. Germline V gene lookup returns CDR1 MGHRA and CDR2 YSYEKL. The CDR3 has 18 amino acids. DNA of the CDR3: TGCGCCAGCAGCCAATACATGAGGGGGGAGGGCGTGACAGATACGCAGTATTTT. Translating it yields CASSQYMRGEGVTDTQYF.

The chain joins TRBV7-9 to TRBJ1-4; D is perhaps TRBD1 (5 bases). The ends were cut back, 5 bases at V and 0 bases at J, with 13 bases in the middle. CDR3 length: 16 residues. Germline CDR1 reads SEHNR; CDR2 reads FQNEAQ (reference sequence). CDR3 protein: CASSDSTGATNEKLFF. In nucleotides, the CDR3 is TGTGCCAGCAGCGATTCAACAGGTGCAACTAATGAAAAACTGTTTTTT.

J is TRBJ2-1 and V is TRBV19; D is perhaps TRBD2 (5 bases). V shed 4 bases and J shed 9 bases, with 16 bases lying between them. The germline V gene has CDR1 LNHDA and CDR2 SQIVND (reference sequence). This CDR3 region has 14 residues. CDR3 in amino acids: CASSRSPEGGEQFF. The CDR3 DNA follows: TGTGCCAGTAGTAGGAGCCCAGAGGGTGGTGAGCAGTTCTTC.

The chain uses TRBV9 and TRBJ2-1; 9 bases align to TRBD1. In germline, CDR1 is SGDLS, CDR2 YYNGEE. Germline trimming cut 3 bases from V and 6 bases from J; bases unmatched to any gene: 4. The CDR3 runs to 14 residues. The CDR3 coding sequence is TGTGCCAGCAGCGGACAGGGGGAGGCCAATGAGCAGTTCTTC. Its protein product is CASSGQGEANEQFF.

The chain employs TRBV9 and TRBJ2-1; D may be TRBD2 (5 bases). Germline V gives CDR1 SGDLS, CDR2 YYNGEE. V was shortened by 5 bases and J by 7 bases, with 13 bases between the two germline ends. The length of the CDR3 is 13 residues. The CDR3 DNA is TGTGCCAGCAGTCTTGAGGAGGCTAATGAGCAGTTCTTC. It codes for CASSLEEANEQFF.

The chain is built from TRBV11-2 and TRBJ2-1, with D unresolved. CDR1 and CDR2 from the germline V gene are SGHAT and FQNNGV. The CDR3 length is 14 residues. V was shortened by 1 base and J by 5 bases, with 9 bases between the two germline ends. The CDR3 nucleotides read TGTGCCAGCAGCTTAGTATGGGTTGACAATGAGCAGTTCTTC. It is translated as CASSLVWVDNEQFF.

This chain uses TRBV14 with TRBJ2-7, with D possibly being TRBD2 (6 bases). Trimming removed 3 bases from V and 4 bases from J, with 13 bases in between. CDR3 length: 14 amino acids. Germline CDR1 and CDR2: SGHDN and FVKESK. The CDR3 DNA sequence: TGTGCCAGCAGCCAGGGCCTGGGGGGTTACGAGCAGTACTTC. The encoded protein is CASSQGLGGYEQYF.

This chain connects TRBV6-1 to TRBJ1-5; 8 bases are a match to TRBD1. CDR1 is MNHNS, CDR2 SASEGT, per germline. The trim removed 6 bases at V and 6 bases at J, leaving 7 bases unmatched. The CDR3 has 14 residues. Here the CDR3 reads CASSPGQGGQPQHF. Here the CDR3 DNA reads TGTGCCAGCAGCCCCGGACAGGGCGGTCAGCCCCAGCATTTT.

The J gene is TRBJ2-3, the V gene TRBV27; 14 bases fit TRBD2. The J segment lost 4 bases and the V segment lost 6 bases, leaving 6 bases of the junction unmatched. The CDR3 spans 16 residues. CDR1 and CDR2 from the germline V gene are MNHEY and SMNVEV (reference sequence). CDR3 sequence: CASSPRLAGGPDTQYF. The CDR3 DNA reads TGTGCCAGCAGCCCCCGACTAGCGGGGGGGCCAGATACGCAGTATTTT.

Note on this clone: At the DNA level, this CDR3 is encoded by other sequences in the same sample as well. This rearrangement joins TRBV7-9 to TRBJ1-1; no definite D call. Trimming pared 5 bases from V and 3 bases from J, leaving 7 bases between. The CDR3 is made up of 12 amino acids. CDR1 SEHNR and CDR2 FQNEAQ come from the germline V gene (reference sequence). The CDR3 sequence is CASSPSDTEAFF. The CDR3 DNA is TGTGCCAGCAGCCCCTCGGACACTGAAGCTTTCTTT. Complete variable domain (other parts from reference TRBV7-9 and TRBJ1-1): DTGVSQNPRHKITKRGQNVTFRCDPISEHNRLYWYRQTLGQGPEFLTYFQNEAQLEKSRLLSDRFSAERPKGSFSTLEIQRTEQGDSAMYLCASSPSDTEAFFGQGTRLTVV.

V and J are TRBV5-4 and TRBJ2-7; 8 nucleotides match TRBD2. V lost 3 bases, J lost 5 bases, and 10 bases stayed unmatched. The CDR3 runs to 15 residues. CDR1 is SGHNT and CDR2 is YYREEE in the germline V gene (reference sequence). CDR3 protein: CASSSSGTSYDEQYF. CDR3 sequence (DNA): TGTGCCAGCAGCTCGAGCGGGACTAGTTACGACGAGCAGTACTTC.